This T cell receptor beta chain was profiled in a study of early T cells in non-severe SARS-CoV-2 infection. The wider study: The authors sequenced bulk RNA from unsorted whole blood, leaving chains unpaired. Regarding the study as a whole: Matching against VDJdb likely underestimated virus-specific expansions, favoring anti-spike CD8.

Ten or more counts support this clonotype. Its antigen is still unknown. Researchers attached unique molecular identifiers to individual cDNA molecules. One entry per CDR3 protein results from TCRdb running MiXCR on the 5' RACE reads. The sample consists of tens of thousands of distinct CDR3 sequences, more than 4% of them appearing once. The CDR3 contains 15 residues. V lost 0 bases and J 0 bases, leaving 6 bases between the germline ends. Per germline, CDR1 LGHDT and CDR2 YNNKEL (reference sequence). The receptor's source is an adult who was a healthcare worker with PCR-confirmed SARS-CoV-2 infection or an uninfected control (not recorded which). What was sequenced was whole blood. V gene TRBV3-1 combines with J gene TRBJ1-3; no firm D call. CDR3 in amino acids: CASSQDDFSGNTIYF. DNA of the CDR3: TGTGCCAGCAGCCAAGATGATTTCTCTGGAAACACCATATATTTT.